A selection of T cell receptor beta chains follows, all from one sample in a study of CXCR3-negative and CXCR3-positive naive CD8 T cells. TCRdb reprocessed the 5' RACE reads and keeps a single row for each CDR3 protein, giving no DNA. The sample includes about 5,500 distinct CDR3 sequences. Material for sequencing was naive CXCR3+ CD8+ T cells from blood. These receptors all stem from a human donor in good health. Some clones in this sample may be carry-over from other donors' samples. Each CDR3 is given with its conserved first and last residue. Each record gives: V gene, clone size, J gene, CDR3 protein. Where a row states a size, it is once, few, many or the class of an expanded clone; other rows omit it.

v_call: TRBV29-1
clone_size: .
j_call: TRBJ1-1
cdr3_aa: CSAYRGSGTEAFF

v_call: TRBV7-6
clone_size: .
j_call: TRBJ2-3
cdr3_aa: CASSDRTSGRSSDTQYF

v_call: TRBV9
clone_size: .
j_call: TRBJ1-1
cdr3_aa: CASSVVPGYMNTEAFF

v_call: TRBV20-1
clone_size: medium-sized
j_call: TRBJ2-7
cdr3_aa: CSARVLGGGSSYEQYF

v_call: TRBV5-1
clone_size: .
j_call: TRBJ1-2
cdr3_aa: CASPGQGAQGYTF

v_call: TRBV9
clone_size: .
j_call: TRBJ2-1
cdr3_aa: CASSAGLAGTGIF

v_call: TRBV4-1
clone_size: .
j_call: TRBJ1-5
cdr3_aa: CASSLTDNQPQHF

v_call: TRBV2
clone_size: .
j_call: TRBJ1-4
cdr3_aa: CASSEGRTTNEKLFF

v_call: TRBV7-9
clone_size: .
j_call: TRBJ2-1
cdr3_aa: CASSLGLAGGNEQFF

v_call: TRBV4-3
clone_size: medium-sized
j_call: TRBJ2-7
cdr3_aa: CASSLLQDSYEQYF

v_call: TRBV29-1
clone_size: medium-sized
j_call: TRBJ2-7
cdr3_aa: CSARDGIYEQYF

v_call: TRBV12-5
clone_size: medium-sized
j_call: TRBJ2-7
cdr3_aa: CASGYETGGTEQYF

v_call: TRBV5-6
clone_size: .
j_call: TRBJ2-1
cdr3_aa: CASSLDGTSLEFF

v_call: TRBV19
clone_size: .
j_call: TRBJ1-1
cdr3_aa: CESSMGQMNTEAFF

v_call: TRBV29-1
clone_size: .
j_call: TRBJ2-1
cdr3_aa: CSATGGSYNEQFF

v_call: TRBV6-5
clone_size: .
j_call: TRBJ2-2
cdr3_aa: CASSYADTGELFF

v_call: TRBV27
clone_size: medium-sized
j_call: TRBJ1-1
cdr3_aa: CASSLFEPRDRGPDEAFF

v_call: TRBV29-1
clone_size: .
j_call: TRBJ1-1
cdr3_aa: CSVDTGDTEAFF

v_call: TRBV27
clone_size: large
j_call: TRBJ1-3
cdr3_aa: CASSSATGDSGDTIYF

v_call: TRBV6-2/TRBV6-3
clone_size: .
j_call: TRBJ2-1
cdr3_aa: CASSYGVTAQLF

v_call: TRBV3-1
clone_size: .
j_call: TRBJ2-2
cdr3_aa: CASSQDARGLNTGELFF

v_call: TRBV25-1
clone_size: .
j_call: TRBJ2-3
cdr3_aa: CASSPWTATDTQYF

v_call: TRBV29-1
clone_size: medium-sized
j_call: TRBJ2-2
cdr3_aa: CSVEEGGGEPGELFF

v_call: TRBV25-1
clone_size: medium-sized
j_call: TRBJ2-7
cdr3_aa: CASSGDIWGLRSYEQYF

v_call: TRBV10-2
clone_size: large
j_call: TRBJ2-5
cdr3_aa: CASSHPVAGGSETQYF

v_call: TRBV20-1
clone_size: .
j_call: TRBJ1-6
cdr3_aa: CSARETAYNSPLHF

v_call: TRBV29-1
clone_size: medium-sized
j_call: TRBJ2-2
cdr3_aa: CSVYSLNTGELFF

v_call: TRBV3-1
clone_size: .
j_call: TRBJ2-3
cdr3_aa: CASSHLAGGRDTQYF

v_call: TRBV27
clone_size: .
j_call: TRBJ2-3
cdr3_aa: CASSSSGFTDTQYF

v_call: TRBV15
clone_size: .
j_call: TRBJ2-1
cdr3_aa: CATSRDDGSEQFF

v_call: TRBV10-2
clone_size: .
j_call: TRBJ1-1
cdr3_aa: CASSESPRGDTEAFF

v_call: TRBV29-1
clone_size: .
j_call: TRBJ2-7
cdr3_aa: CSVEDPGLSSYEQYF

v_call: TRBV5-4
clone_size: .
j_call: TRBJ2-5
cdr3_aa: CATTTGEETQYF

v_call: TRBV20-1
clone_size: .
j_call: TRBJ2-4
cdr3_aa: CSANPTDENIQYF

v_call: TRBV7-9
clone_size: .
j_call: TRBJ1-1
cdr3_aa: CASRPTGSDTEAFF

v_call: TRBV29-1
clone_size: medium-sized
j_call: TRBJ2-1
cdr3_aa: CSVETGTAFYNEQFF

v_call: TRBV7-8
clone_size: .
j_call: TRBJ2-5
cdr3_aa: CASSLIPDRGYQETQYF

v_call: TRBV6-5
clone_size: .
j_call: TRBJ1-2
cdr3_aa: CASSLLQGDAGYTF

v_call: TRBV19
clone_size: .
j_call: TRBJ1-1
cdr3_aa: CASTRQGSNTEAFF

v_call: TRBV7-2
clone_size: .
j_call: TRBJ2-3
cdr3_aa: CAGSTSGDVDTQYF

v_call: TRBV6-2/TRBV6-3
clone_size: .
j_call: TRBJ2-1
cdr3_aa: CASSYLGLASYNEQFF

v_call: TRBV4-2
clone_size: medium-sized
j_call: TRBJ2-7
cdr3_aa: CASSPITEGTYEQYF

v_call: TRBV7-7
clone_size: .
j_call: TRBJ2-5
cdr3_aa: CASSKRTGGEETQYF

v_call: TRBV29-1
clone_size: .
j_call: TRBJ2-2
cdr3_aa: CSVAGANTGELFF

v_call: TRBV29-1
clone_size: .
j_call: TRBJ1-3
cdr3_aa: CSVEGGALPGNTIYF

v_call: TRBV6-2/TRBV6-3
clone_size: .
j_call: TRBJ2-4
cdr3_aa: CASTPGSQNIQYF

v_call: TRBV29-1
clone_size: medium-sized
j_call: TRBJ2-2
cdr3_aa: CSVESTGSRDTGELFF

v_call: TRBV5-1
clone_size: .
j_call: TRBJ2-1
cdr3_aa: CASSLPRQGINEQFF

v_call: TRBV2
clone_size: .
j_call: TRBJ2-5
cdr3_aa: CASNGLVDHRETQYF

v_call: TRBV6-1
clone_size: medium-sized
j_call: TRBJ1-3
cdr3_aa: CASSIGRTSGNTIYF

v_call: TRBV6-2/TRBV6-3
clone_size: .
j_call: TRBJ1-2
cdr3_aa: CASTDPGQGFSSYGYTF

v_call: TRBV20-1
clone_size: medium-sized
j_call: TRBJ2-1
cdr3_aa: CSAGTSDYSTLGEQFF

v_call: TRBV11-2
clone_size: medium-sized
j_call: TRBJ2-5
cdr3_aa: CASSLAGTPQETQYF

v_call: TRBV7-3
clone_size: .
j_call: TRBJ2-7
cdr3_aa: CASSLKVPGRNEQYF

v_call: TRBV6-5
clone_size: .
j_call: TRBJ2-1
cdr3_aa: CASSPRLAGTRVNEQFF

v_call: TRBV4-3
clone_size: medium-sized
j_call: TRBJ1-2
cdr3_aa: CASSRDGTGYGYTF